Detailed here is one T cell receptor beta chain. This entry comes from a study of blood T cell repertoires in COVID-19. The overall study: The cDNA or gDNA used as material had been derived from T cells, B-cell-depleted T cells, or PBMCs.

In the authors' methods: The authors estimated nucleated cell counts from reference gene primer amplification. Here immunoSEQ multiplex PCR was the method, and the copy in TCRdb shows in-frame clones only, minus some. The DNA gave D and trimming, while V, J and clone size come from that table. The profile covers approximately 140,000 clones, with roughly 85% appearing a single time and approximately 8% taken by the ten largest. Seattle's cohort entered during active infection and was followed longitudinally. Germline values: CDR1 SNHLY, CDR2 FYNNEI. CDR3 length: 14 amino acids. V lost 6 bases, J lost 1 base, and 6 bases stayed unmatched.

The clonotype comes from an older woman with COVID-19, enrolled during active disease. Input material: peripheral blood. The chain combines TRBV2 with TRBJ2-7; 7 nucleotides line up with TRBD1. CDR3 region: CASSEDRSSYEQYF. CDR3 sequence (DNA): TGTGCCAGCAGCGAGGACAGGTCTTCCTACGAGCAGTACTTC.